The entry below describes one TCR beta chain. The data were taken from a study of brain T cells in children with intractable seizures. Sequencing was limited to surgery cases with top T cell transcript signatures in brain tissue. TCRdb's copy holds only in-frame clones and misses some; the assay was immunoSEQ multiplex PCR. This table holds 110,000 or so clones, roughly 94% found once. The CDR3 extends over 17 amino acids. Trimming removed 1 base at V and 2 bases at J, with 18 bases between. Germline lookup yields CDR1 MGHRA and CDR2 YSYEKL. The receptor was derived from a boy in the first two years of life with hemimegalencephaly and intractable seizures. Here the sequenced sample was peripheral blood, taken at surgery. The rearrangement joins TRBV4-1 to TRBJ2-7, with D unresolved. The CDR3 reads CASSQALTQGRTYEQYF. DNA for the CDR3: TGCGCCAGCAGCCAAGCGCTAACACAAGGGCGTACCTACGAGCAGTACTTC.